These 30 T cell receptor beta chains share one sample of origin, sequenced in a study of blood T cells in healthy people across ages. With a J-beta primer mix and a sample-barcoded 5' primer, a second PCR ran roughly 7 to 11 cycles. MiXCR, applied by TCRdb to the 5' RACE reads, yields one record per CDR3 protein. The repertoire has about 1.4 million distinct CDR3 sequences, around 59% of them found once; the top ten carry under 8.5%. What was sequenced was blood. The receptors derive from a young man in good health.

This clonotype was counted a few times. The chain combines TRBV4-3 with TRBJ2-3; a weak D match, TRBD2 (6 bases). The germline V gene has CDR1 LGHNA and CDR2 YSLEER. CDR3 length: 15 residues. V lost 0 bases, J lost 6 bases, and 13 bases lay in between. CDR3: CASSQDPISGDTQYF. In DNA, the CDR3 is TGCGCCAGCAGCCAAGATCCGATTAGCGGCGATACGCAGTATTTT.

The rearrangement uses TRBV4-2 and TRBJ2-2; D is perhaps TRBD2 (5 bases). Germline V gene sequence: CDR1 LGHNA, CDR2 YNFKEQ. The CDR3 is made up of 13 amino acids. V lost 6 bases to trimming and J lost 8 bases, with 13 bases between them. DNA for the CDR3: TGTGCCAGCAGAGAGGCTAGCTATGGGGAGCTGTTTTTT. Amino acid sequence: CASREASYGELFF.

The chain is built from TRBV29-1 and TRBJ2-1, with TRBD2 identical over 8 bases. This CDR3 comprises 14 residues. CDR1 is SQVTM, CDR2 ANQGSEA, per germline. V lost 6 bases and J lost 4; bases outside the gene matches: 8. The CDR3: CSVPSGSEYNEQFF. CDR3 coding DNA: TGCAGCGTACCCAGCGGGAGTGAGTACAATGAGCAGTTCTTC.

The chain links TRBV24-1 to TRBJ1-2; D call uncertain. Trimming removed 1 base at V and 7 bases at J, with 6 bases between. Germline-derived CDR1 and CDR2 are KGHDR and SFDVKD. This CDR3 spans 12 amino acids. In nucleotides, the CDR3 is TGTGCCACCAGTGATTTCTTTAGTGGCTACACCTTC. Amino acids: CATSDFFSGYTF.

This clonotype was recorded once. This chain links TRBV13 with TRBJ1-1; D perhaps matches TRBD1 (5 bases). The CDR3 length is 15 residues. Germline CDR1 and CDR2: PRHDT and FYEKMQ (reference sequence). V lost 5 bases to trimming and J lost 0 bases, with 13 bases between them. Here the CDR3 DNA reads TGTGCCAGCAGCCCGGGGGTGAGCATGAACACTGAAGCTTTCTTT. Its translation is CASSPGVSMNTEAFF.

The chain links TRBV29-1 to TRBJ2-2; 7 bases align to TRBD2. This CDR3 region has 15 residues. Per the germline V gene, CDR1 is SQVTM and CDR2 is ANQGSEA. After removal of 7 bases from V and 8 bases from J, the junction contained 16 bases not matched to a gene. CDR3: CSAAGGGRNTGELFF. In DNA, the CDR3 is TGCAGCGCCGCGGGCGGGGGTCGTAATACTGGGGAGCTGTTTTTT.

This clonotype was seen only a few times. The rearrangement links TRBV7-9 to TRBJ2-5; the match to TRBD1 covers 7 bases. Germline CDR1 reads SEHNR; CDR2 reads FQNEAQ (reference sequence). V shed 4 bases and J 0 bases; nucleotides not matched to a gene: 2. The CDR3 totals 14 residues. CDR3 loop: CASSSGQDQETQYF. CDR3 nucleotides: TGTGCCAGCAGCTCCGGACAGGACCAAGAGACCCAGTACTTC.

V is TRBV4-1 and J is TRBJ1-4; 7 bases are a match to TRBD1. The V and J ends lost 1 base and 7 bases, in that order; junction bases with no gene match: 9. This CDR3 has 16 amino acids. CDR1 is MGHRA and CDR2 is YSYEKL in the germline V gene. The CDR3 region has the DNA TGCGCCAGCAGCCAAGTTGGAGGGACAGTGGGTGAAAAACTGTTTTTT. It yields the protein CASSQVGGTVGEKLFF.

V and J are TRBV2 and TRBJ2-3; 7 bases fit TRBD1. Per the germline V gene, CDR1 is SNHLY and CDR2 is FYNNEI. The J segment lost 2 bases and the V segment lost 7 bases, leaving 6 bases of the junction unmatched. This CDR3 contains 14 residues. The CDR3 nucleotides read TGTGCCAGCAATAGAGACAGGGCCACAGATACGCAGTATTTT. This sequence encodes CASNRDRATDTQYF.

This chain joins TRBV3-1 and TRBJ2-7; no clear D gene. Germline lookup yields CDR1 LGHDT and CDR2 YNNKEL (reference sequence). Deletions cut 3 bases from V and 2 bases from J, with 5 bases between. This CDR3 is built from 12 residues. This CDR3 is CASSHAAYEQYF. The CDR3, as DNA: TGTGCCAGCAGCCATGCGGCCTACGAGCAGTACTTC.

This clonotype is a singleton in its sample. The chain joins TRBV20-1 to TRBJ2-7; D is perhaps TRBD1 (5 bases). Germline V gene data show CDR1 as DFQATT and CDR2 as SNEGSKA (reference sequence). This CDR3 region has 12 residues. V was shortened by 5 bases and J by 3 bases, with 11 bases between the two germline ends. CDR3: CSAPGPFYEQYF. The CDR3 DNA follows: TGCAGTGCTCCAGGGCCCTTCTACGAGCAGTACTTC.

The chain joins TRBV20-1 to TRBJ2-3, with D tentatively TRBD2 (6 bases). V was trimmed by 0 bases and J by 1 base, leaving 14 bases between them. From germline, CDR1 is DFQATT and CDR2 SNEGSKA (reference sequence). The CDR3 covers 16 residues. CDR3 DNA: TGCAGTGCTAGAGAGGCCCTAGCGTGGGGCACAGATACGCAGTATTTT. Translating it yields CSAREALAWGTDTQYF.

This clonotype was seen a handful of times. The chain links TRBV9 to TRBJ2-7; 7 nucleotides align to TRBD2. The CDR3 has 14 residues. V dropped 2 bases and J dropped 0; count of bases not matched to a gene: 2. Germline V gene lookup returns CDR1 SGDLS and CDR2 YYNGEE. This CDR3 reads CASSVSSGSYEQYF. The CDR3 DNA is TGTGCCAGCAGCGTTTCTAGCGGCTCCTACGAGCAGTACTTC.

The chain has TRBV24-1 and TRBJ2-3, with D possibly matching TRBD1 (6 bases). From germline, CDR1 is KGHDR and CDR2 SFDVKD. Between the trimmed V and J ends, which lost 3 bases and 11 bases, there was a span of 14 bases. CDR3 length: 13 amino acids. The CDR3 region is CATSDPQGWEQYF. The CDR3, as DNA: TGTGCCACCAGTGATCCTCAGGGGTGGGAGCAGTATTTT.

The chain couples TRBV20-1 to TRBJ2-5; weak D call: TRBD1 (5 bases). Germline V gene sequence: CDR1 DFQATT, CDR2 SNEGSKA (reference sequence). V lost 3 bases, J lost 5 bases, and 16 bases lay in between. The CDR3 length is 14 residues. This CDR3 reads CSARGLGRIETQYF. Written as DNA, the CDR3 is TGCAGTGCTAGGGGGCTAGGGCGAATTGAGACCCAGTACTTC.

This sequence joins TRBV7-9 and TRBJ2-7; 9 positions agree with TRBD2. This CDR3 region has 16 residues. The germline CDR1 and CDR2 sequences are SEHNR and FQNEAQ (reference sequence). Trimming took 5 bases from V and 6 from J; bases not matched to a gene: 14. CDR3 bases: TGTGCCAGCAGCGCAACACGCCCGGGACTAGCAACCGAGCAGTACTTC. It is translated as CASSATRPGLATEQYF.

This clonotype was counted only a few times. The chain couples TRBV4-1 to TRBJ2-3; D remains unclear. Deletions cut 1 base from V and 6 bases from J, with 20 bases between. Germline loops: CDR1 MGHRA, CDR2 YSYEKL. The CDR3 length is 17 residues. CDR3 coding DNA: TGCGCCAGCAGCCAAGTCGCCGAACGGAAGTATCAGGATACGCAGTATTTT. This sequence encodes CASSQVAERKYQDTQYF.

The chain is built from TRBV20-1 and TRBJ2-7, with D tentatively TRBD1 or TRBD2 (5 bases each). The J call may be in error: the DNA end matches TRBJ2-5 better. CDR1 is DFQATT and CDR2 is SNEGSKA in the germline V gene (reference sequence). The CDR3 contains 12 residues. Here the CDR3 DNA reads TGCAGTGCTGGGGGTAGGAGGCTGACCCAGTACTTC. It codes for CSAGGRRLTQYF.

In this sample, this clonotype turned up a few times. The V gene is TRBV7-2, the J gene TRBJ1-2, with no clear D. The germline V gene encodes CDR1 SGHTA and CDR2 FQGNSA. The CDR3 is made up of 16 amino acids. Trimming took off 5 bases at V and 2 bases at J, with 18 bases between the two ends. CDR3 in amino acids: CASSTPVGRANYGYTF. The CDR3 nucleotides are TGTGCCAGCAGCACCCCAGTTGGGAGGGCCAACTATGGCTACACCTTC.

In this sample, this clonotype turned up a few times. The V gene is TRBV12-3 or TRBV12-4, the J gene TRBJ1-5; the D is unclear. The CDR3 extends over 14 amino acids. V gave up 1 base and J gave up 7 bases, with 11 bases separating them. Here the CDR3 reads CASSLELAQQPQHF. Written as DNA, the CDR3 is TGTGCCAGCAGTTTAGAGTTGGCTCAACAGCCCCAGCATTTT.

This chain links TRBV6-6 with TRBJ2-5; TRBD1 aligns across 7 bases. The J call is uncertain, as TRBJ2-7 better fits the DNA end. CDR1 MNHNY and CDR2 SVGAGI come from the germline V gene (reference sequence). The CDR3 has 15 amino acids. The CDR3 sequence: CASSYSPGQHYEQYF. The DNA of the CDR3 is TGTGCCAGCAGTTACTCTCCGGGACAGCACTACGAGCAGTACTTC.

About this clonotype: One end of the junction varies from germline; a read error may be responsible. The J gene is TRBJ1-5, the V gene TRBV18, with 7 bases matching TRBD1. CDR3 length equals 15 residues. Germline lookup yields CDR1 KGHSH and CDR2 LQKENI. CDR3 sequence: CASSPGQASNRPQHF. The CDR3 DNA reads as TGTGCCAGCTCCCCTGGACAGGCCTCCAATCGGCCCCAGCATTTT. The variable domain in full, completed from reference TRBV18 and TRBJ1-5, reads NAGVMQNPRHLVRRRGQEARLRCSPMKGHSHVYWYRQLPEEGLKFMVYLQKENIIDESGMPKERFSAEFPKEGPSILRIQQVVRGDSAAYFCASSPGQASNRPQHFGDGTRLSIL.

J is TRBJ2-5 and V is TRBV25-1; tentative D call: TRBD2 (6 bases). V was clipped by 5 bases and J by 11 bases, with 18 bases between them. Germline V gene sequence: CDR1 MGHDK, CDR2 SYGVNS. The CDR3 has 13 amino acids. In DNA, the CDR3 is TGTGCCAGCAGTAAAAGGGAGGTTACTGAGCAGTACTTC. This sequence encodes CASSKREVTEQYF.

V usage is TRBV7-2 and J usage is TRBJ2-5; no clear D. V was clipped by 4 bases and J by 3 bases, with 9 bases between them. The CDR3 runs to 13 residues. CDR1 and CDR2 from the germline V gene are SGHTA and FQGNSA. CDR3 sequence: CASSSLVEETQYF. The DNA of the CDR3 is TGTGCCAGCAGCTCCTTAGTAGAAGAGACCCAGTACTTC.

V and J are TRBV25-1 and TRBJ2-7; D might be TRBD1 (5 bases). This CDR3 spans 14 amino acids. With 7 bases removed from V and 0 bases from J, the gap between germline ends came to 13 bases. Germline V gene data show CDR1 as MGHDK and CDR2 as SYGVNS. The CDR3: CASMDKMSSYEQYF. DNA for the CDR3: TGTGCCAGCATGGACAAGATGAGCTCCTACGAGCAGTACTTC.

This clonotype was seen a few times. The rearrangement joins TRBV4-1 to TRBJ2-7, with D hard to call. Germline CDR1 is MGHRA and CDR2 is YSYEKL. The germline V and J ends were trimmed by 0 bases and 3 bases, with 12 bases remaining between them. This CDR3 is 15 amino acids long. The CDR3 loop reads CASSQEGKPGYEQYF. CDR3 sequence (DNA): TGCGCCAGCAGCCAAGAGGGTAAGCCGGGCTACGAGCAGTACTTC.

V and J are TRBV10-3 and TRBJ2-3, with a tentative D call TRBD1 (6 bases). V lost 6 bases, J lost 5 bases, and 15 bases lay in between. The CDR3 covers 14 residues. CDR1 and CDR2 from the germline V gene are ENHRY and SYGVKD. For the CDR3, the DNA is TGTGCCATCAGCCTTAGACAGGCCGGAGATACGCAGTATTTT. Its protein is CAISLRQAGDTQYF.

This clonotype was picked up one time. The gene calls are TRBV28 and TRBJ1-2; D might be TRBD1 (5 bases). The CDR3 has 13 residues. Trimming pared 6 bases from V and 2 bases from J, leaving 10 bases between. CDR1 is MDHEN, CDR2 SYDVKM, per germline. The CDR3 loop reads CASRGGVNYGYTF. The DNA of the CDR3 is TGTGCCAGCAGGGGGGGGGTAAACTATGGCTACACCTTC.

The J gene is TRBJ2-3, the V gene TRBV7-2; the D is unclear. The CDR3 runs 15 residues. CDR1 is SGHTA and CDR2 is FQGNSA in the germline V gene. The V gene lost 4 bases and the J gene lost 2 bases, with 13 bases spanning the gap. Written as DNA, the CDR3 is TGTGCCAGCAGCTCCCGACGGAGCGACACAGATACGCAGTATTTT. Residues: CASSSRRSDTDTQYF.

The rearrangement joins TRBV5-1 to TRBJ2-4; 9 positions agree with TRBD1. The J call may be wrong; the DNA end is better matched by TRBJ2-7. Germline V CDR1 and CDR2: SGHRS, YFSETQ. The CDR3 totals 14 residues. This chain's CDR3 is CASGAGTGRDEQYF. CDR3 in DNA: TGCGCCAGCGGGGCCGGGACAGGGCGAGACGAGCAGTACTTC.